The rows below give T cell receptor beta chains drawn from one sample of a study of identical twins. TCRdb re-called the 5' RACE reads through MiXCR, storing one row per CDR3 protein. The sample carries 500,000 to 550,000 distinct CDR3 sequences, 20% to 25% recorded once. These data were likewise used in another study, on yellow fever vaccine responses in identical twins.

The sample taken for sequencing was CD4+ T cells sorted from blood. These receptors were collected from a woman aged 18-35 years in good health. Both conserved end residues are part of each CDR3. A D gene is named only where the DNA matches it firmly. Clone size is given for some rows only: seen once, a few or many times, or a class if the clone is expanded.

TRBJ2-2 | TRBD1 | - | TRBV10-3 | CAIKQGAGELFF | TGTGCCATCAAACAGGGGGCCGGGGAGCTGTTTTTT
TRBJ1-1 | TRBD1 | once | TRBV27 | CASSTLTGMADTEAFF | TGTGCCAGCAGTACCCTGACAGGGATGGCGGACACTGAAGCTTTCTTT
TRBJ2-1 | - | few | TRBV15 | CATSRDLLVEQFF | TGTGCCACCAGCAGAGATCTTTTGGTAGAGCAGTTCTTC
TRBJ2-2 | TRBD2 | - | TRBV18 | CASSRLAGQETGELFF | TGTGCCAGCTCACGACTAGCGGGACAAGAAACCGGGGAGCTGTTTTTT
TRBJ2-5 | - | few | TRBV5-8 | CASSSLSETQYF | TGTGCCAGCAGCTCCCTTTCGGAGACCCAGTACTTC
TRBJ2-3 | TRBD2 | few | TRBV4-1 | CASSPLAGGSSSTDTQYF | TGCGCCAGCAGCCCCTTAGCGGGAGGGTCCTCTAGCACAGATACGCAGTATTTT
TRBJ2-2 | - | - | TRBV7-9 | CASSLSPPFGEAGELFF | TGTGCCAGCAGCCTATCACCCCCCTTCGGGGAGGCCGGGGAGCTGTTTTTT
TRBJ1-6 | - | - | TRBV6-1 | CASSGRVTNSPLHF | TGTGCCAGCAGTGGCAGGGTTACGAATTCACCCCTCCACTTT
TRBJ1-2 | - | - | TRBV20-1 | CSARDAGNGYTF | TGCAGTGCTAGAGATGCAGGAAATGGCTACACCTTC
TRBJ2-2 | - | - | TRBV19 | CATTPGHQLTGELFF | TGTGCCACCACCCCGGGACATCAACTCACCGGGGAGCTGTTTTTT
TRBJ2-1 | - | few | TRBV7-9 | CASSFGLASESYNEQFF | TGTGCCAGCAGCTTTGGTCTAGCGAGCGAATCCTACAATGAGCAGTTCTTC
TRBJ2-2 | TRBD2 | few | TRBV5-1 | CASSLGRRLADTGELFF | TGCGCCAGCAGCTTGGGTCGCCGACTAGCGGACACCGGGGAGCTGTTTTTT
TRBJ1-1 | TRBD1 | few | TRBV27 | CASSRQGWSDTEAFF | TGTGCCAGCAGTCGACAGGGTTGGTCGGACACTGAAGCTTTCTTT
TRBJ2-2 | - | few | TRBV10-3 | CAIQGGKTGELFF | TGTGCCATCCAGGGTGGCAAGACCGGGGAGCTGTTTTTT
TRBJ1-1 | - | few | TRBV19 | CASTSVRGANTEAFF | TGTGCCAGTACCTCCGTACGGGGGGCGAACACTGAAGCTTTCTTT
TRBJ1-3 | - | few | TRBV5-1 | CASSFSDGTGNTIYF | TGCGCCAGCAGCTTCTCTGACGGTACTGGAAACACCATATATTTT
TRBJ2-7 | TRBD2 | - | TRBV3-1 | CASSQGLVSTTYEQYF | TGTGCCAGCAGCCAGGGACTAGTATCAACTACCTACGAGCAGTACTTC
TRBJ2-2 | - | - | TRBV7-6 | CASSLGSHPRFGELFF | TGTGCCAGCAGCTTAGGATCCCACCCTAGGTTCGGGGAGCTGTTTTTT
TRBJ1-1 | TRBD1 | few | TRBV6-5 | CASSLDREGAFF | TGTGCCAGCAGCCTCGACAGGGAAGGCGCTTTCTTT
TRBJ2-7 | TRBD1 | - | TRBV3-1 | CASSQRTSQGSEQYF | TGTGCCAGCAGCCAACGCACCTCACAGGGGAGCGAGCAGTACTTC
TRBJ2-1 | - | many | TRBV7-3 | CASSLTSDNEQFF | TGTGCCAGCAGCTTAACTAGCGACAATGAGCAGTTCTTC
TRBJ1-3 | TRBD1 | - | TRBV7-9 | CASSPHRGLGNTIYF | TGTGCCAGCAGCCCTCATAGGGGGCTTGGAAACACCATATATTTT
TRBJ2-3 | TRBD2 | few | TRBV19 | CASSSDRTSGSTDTQYF | TGTGCCAGTAGCTCAGACAGGACTAGCGGGAGTACAGATACGCAGTATTTT
TRBJ2-2 | TRBD1 | - | TRBV20-1 | CSATRQGAWTGELFF | TGCAGTGCTACGAGACAGGGGGCTTGGACCGGGGAGCTGTTTTTT
TRBJ2-7 | TRBD1 | - | TRBV7-9 | CASSLVGTGAPEQYF | TGTGCCAGCAGCTTAGTCGGGACAGGGGCTCCCGAGCAGTACTTC
TRBJ1-6 | - | few | TRBV6-1 | CASSRDRSLHF | TGTGCCAGCAGCCGTGACCGTTCGCTCCACTTT
TRBJ2-7 | - | - | TRBV7-9 | CASSSPGGIAYEQYF | TGTGCCAGCAGCTCCCCAGGGGGGATAGCCTACGAGCAGTACTTC
TRBJ2-4 | - | - | TRBV5-6 | CASRIYGTSYNIQYF | TGTGCCAGCAGGATTTACGGAACTTCCTATAACATTCAGTACTTC
TRBJ2-4 | - | few | TRBV7-2 | CASSLAVGAGAKNIQYF | TGTGCCAGCAGCTTAGCAGTGGGGGCTGGAGCCAAAAACATTCAGTACTTC
TRBJ1-5 | - | few | TRBV5-1 | CASRPDSNQPQHF | TGCGCCAGCAGACCGGATAGCAATCAGCCCCAGCATTTT
TRBJ2-1 | TRBD2 | few | TRBV3-1 | CASSQGAGGPREQFF | TGTGCCAGCAGCCAAGGGGCGGGAGGGCCTCGTGAGCAGTTCTTC
TRBJ1-4 | - | - | TRBV7-9 | CASGRGGSYEKLFF | TGTGCCAGCGGGCGAGGAGGGTCATACGAAAAACTGTTTTTT
TRBJ1-1 | - | - | TRBV28 | CASSLPGTPGAFF | TGTGCCAGCAGTTTGCCGGGGACCCCCGGTGCTTTCTTT
TRBJ2-5 | TRBD2 | - | TRBV5-6 | CASRWTSGRETQYF | TGTGCCAGCAGATGGACTAGCGGGAGAGAGACCCAGTACTTC